The T cell receptor (beta chain) described here comes from a study of T cell responses to AZD1222 COVID-19 vaccine (dated by TCRdb to 2020 to 2023). The study in broad terms: AZD1222 recipients given second doses at about 4 weeks or at about 12 weeks were pooled, since spike-specific TCR depth and breadth were not found to differ between the two schedules. A total of approximately 250 trial participants underwent TCR sequencing, of whom roughly 210 had received two doses of AZD1222 and roughly 26 had received two doses of the MenACWY control vaccine. Trial participants were enrolled by age into subgroups of 18-55, 56-69 and 70-plus years, and roughly 160, 29 and 62 TCR-sequenced participants, respectively, were included in these subgroups.

The paper as a whole reports these results and caveats: Vaccine-associated CD4 TCRs spanned the whole spike protein, with dominant responses in regions 160-218 and 743-854. Reportedly, almost half of the unique spike-specific TCRs recognized epitopes lying outside the regions that are mutated in the B.1.351 and B.1.1.7 variants. A significant rise in spike-specific TCR breadth and depth was observed after two AZD1222 doses relative to day 0 and relative to MenACWY recipients. No day 14 peak-response samples were available, so repertoires were characterized only after the peak T cell response. The 56-69-year group was small, and its depth increase did not reach significance, likely because of low power. Participants were mostly white British and included more females than males, and it was suggested by the authors that clonal diversity may have been underestimated. Conclusions about previously exposed vaccinees were limited because only six AZD1222 recipients were SARS-CoV-2 seropositive at baseline.

On this clone: It has no known antigen specificity. Within one base of it there is no much larger clone, and no base qualities were kept.

What the time point label conveys for this sample: baseline before first vaccination. The vaccinee samples were drawn from two UK trials, COV001 and COV002, one of which was a single-blind randomized controlled phase 2/3 trial testing AZD1222 (ChAdOx1 nCoV-19) in healthy adults. For TCRbeta chain sequencing, PBMC samples were collected from trial participants at day 0 and at day 28 after the second dose. The CDR3 regions of human TCRbeta chains were subjected to immunosequencing. As for the authors' bioinformatics: TCRs in the repertoires were compared against a reference library of SARS-CoV-2-specific TCRs that had been generated with the MIRA antigen-specificity platform. Breadth meant the fraction of unique TCRs that were SARS-CoV-2-associated, whereas depth meant the fraction of total T cells that were SARS-CoV-2-associated. Using the MIRA data, every spike-specific TCR was mapped to the spike region that the TCR reacted to and assigned to either a CD4 or a CD8 class. Log10-transformed breadth and depth values were compared by one-way ANOVA with Sidak's multiple comparisons tests. Not all clones reach the TCRdb copy of this immuneACCESS table, which keeps in-frame sequences only. Checked studies attribute under half of the gap to unresolved V genes and leave the rest unexplained. V and J calls and clone size come straight from that table; D and trimming were deduced from the DNA. The sample data list about 160,000 clones, and approximately 93% of these were observed just once. The top ten clones comprise 0.7% to 0.9% of the sample.

CDR1 and CDR2 (SQVTM, ANQGSEA) derive from the germline V gene. V lost 6 bases and J lost 1 base; the stretch between them is 13 bases long. The CDR3 holds 13 amino acids from the cysteine to the phenylalanine. Just CDR3 DNA is preserved here, 39 bases in frame from base 1. This chain is built from TRBV29-1 and TRBJ2-7, with no reliable assignment of the D segment. This specimen was peripheral blood, taken on day 0 of AZD1222 vaccination. This receptor was obtained from an adult in good health. The base sequence is TGCAGCGTCGGGCACCGGGCTTCCTACGAGCAGTACTTC. It translates as CSVGHRASYEQYF.